Listed below are T cell receptor beta chains from one sample, sequenced in a study of chemoradiotherapy in HPV16-positive cancers. The repertoire was sequenced with immunoSEQ multiplex PCR; TCRdb's copy has only in-frame clones and lacks some. The data hold about 66,000 clones, with roughly 90% observed a single time. The source was blood, collected from a patient who underwent chemoradiotherapy. Receptors originate from a human donor with HPV-associated anogenital cancer. Each CDR3 is given with its conserved first and last residue. The order of the fields is V gene, D gene, clone size, J gene, CDR3 DNA, CDR3 protein. A D gene is named only where the DNA matches it firmly. Rows give clone size only sometimes, using once, few, many, or a class for an expanded clone.

v_gene: TRBV6-1
d_gene: -
abundance: -
j_gene: TRBJ2-5
CDR3nt: TGTGCCAGCAGTGAAGCGCCGACTTATCAAGAGACCCAGTACTTC
CDR3aa: CASSEAPTYQETQYF

v_gene: TRBV19
d_gene: TRBD1
abundance: -
j_gene: TRBJ1-1
CDR3nt: TGTGCCAGTAGTCCCCGGACAGGTCCGAACACTGAAGCTTTCTTT
CDR3aa: CASSPRTGPNTEAFF

v_gene: TRBV4-2
d_gene: TRBD1
abundance: -
j_gene: TRBJ1-6
CDR3nt: TGTGCCAGCAGCCAAGATCTACAGGGGGCTTATAGCTCCTATAATTCACCCCTCCACTTT
CDR3aa: CASSQDLQGAYSSYNSPLHF

v_gene: TRBV2
d_gene: -
abundance: once
j_gene: TRBJ1-2
CDR3nt: TGTGCCAGCAGTCGCCGGGACGTTTTTCACTACACCTTC
CDR3aa: CASSRRDVFHYTF

v_gene: TRBV4-1
d_gene: -
abundance: -
j_gene: TRBJ2-5
CDR3nt: TGCGCCAGCAGCCAAGTTGGAGGGACCCAGTACTTC
CDR3aa: CASSQVGGTQYF

v_gene: TRBV25-1
d_gene: -
abundance: -
j_gene: TRBJ1-5
CDR3nt: TGTGCCAGCAGTGAATACAGGGATAATCAGCCCCAGCATTTT
CDR3aa: CASSEYRDNQPQHF

v_gene: TRBV15
d_gene: TRBD1
abundance: -
j_gene: TRBJ2-2
CDR3nt: TGTGCCACCCTTAGGACAGGGAACACCGGGGAGCTGTTTTTT
CDR3aa: CATLRTGNTGELFF

v_gene: TRBV6-6
d_gene: -
abundance: -
j_gene: TRBJ1-4
CDR3nt: TGTGCCAGCAGTTATGCAACTAATGAAAAACTGTTTTTT
CDR3aa: CASSYATNEKLFF

v_gene: TRBV29-1
d_gene: TRBD1
abundance: -
j_gene: TRBJ2-7
CDR3nt: TGCAGCGTTGAGGGACAGGGGGCCCACGAGCAGTACTTC
CDR3aa: CSVEGQGAHEQYF

v_gene: TRBV2
d_gene: -
abundance: -
j_gene: TRBJ2-2
CDR3nt: TGTGCCAGCAGTGAAAAGATTTTGGGCTCTGGGCGTACCGGGGAGCTGTTTTTT
CDR3aa: CASSEKILGSGRTGELFF

v_gene: TRBV28
d_gene: TRBD1
abundance: -
j_gene: TRBJ2-5
CDR3nt: TGTGCCAGCAGATCGACAGGGGGCGATTTGCAGCAGTACTTC
CDR3aa: CASRSTGGDLQQYF

v_gene: TRBV5-1
d_gene: -
abundance: -
j_gene: TRBJ2-7
CDR3nt: TGCGCCAGCAGCTCTCGAACAGCGGGCACCTCCTACGAGCAGTACTTC
CDR3aa: CASSSRTAGTSYEQYF